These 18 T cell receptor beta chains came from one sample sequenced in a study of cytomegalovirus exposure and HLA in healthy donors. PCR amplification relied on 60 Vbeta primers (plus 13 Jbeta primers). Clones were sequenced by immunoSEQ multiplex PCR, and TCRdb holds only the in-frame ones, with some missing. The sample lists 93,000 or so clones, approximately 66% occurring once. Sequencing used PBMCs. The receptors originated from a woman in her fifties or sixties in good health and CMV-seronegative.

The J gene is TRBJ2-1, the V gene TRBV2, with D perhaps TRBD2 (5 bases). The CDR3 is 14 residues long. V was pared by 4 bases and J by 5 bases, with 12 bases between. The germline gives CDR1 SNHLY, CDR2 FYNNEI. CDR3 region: CASSGLLNNNEQFF. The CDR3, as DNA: TGTGCCAGCAGTGGACTACTAAATAACAATGAGCAGTTCTTC. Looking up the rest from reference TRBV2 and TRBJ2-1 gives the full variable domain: EPEVTQTPSHQVTQMGQEVILRCVPISNHLYFYWYRQILGQKVEFLVSFYNNEISEKSEIFDDQFSVERPDGSNFTLKIRSTKLEDSAMYFCASSGLLNNNEQFFGPGTRLTVL.

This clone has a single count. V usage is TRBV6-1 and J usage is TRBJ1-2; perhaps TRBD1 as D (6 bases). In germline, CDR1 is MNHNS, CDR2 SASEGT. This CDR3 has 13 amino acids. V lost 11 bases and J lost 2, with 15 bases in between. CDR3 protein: CAGGGSLNYGYTF. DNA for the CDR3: TGTGCCGGGGGGGGCAGCCTGAACTATGGCTACACCTTC.

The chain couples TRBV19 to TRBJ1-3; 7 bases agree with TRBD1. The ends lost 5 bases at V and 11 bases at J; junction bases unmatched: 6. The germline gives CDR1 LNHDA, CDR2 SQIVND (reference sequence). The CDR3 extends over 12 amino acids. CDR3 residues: CASSLDRAAIYF. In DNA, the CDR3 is TGTGCCAGTAGTCTCGACAGGGCTGCCATATATTTT.

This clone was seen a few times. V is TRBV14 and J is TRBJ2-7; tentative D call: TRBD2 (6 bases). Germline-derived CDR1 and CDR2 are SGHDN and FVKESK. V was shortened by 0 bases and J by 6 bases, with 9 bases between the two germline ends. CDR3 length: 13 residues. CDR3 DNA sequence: TGTGCCAGCAGCCAAGATGGAGGGATCGAGCAGTACTTC. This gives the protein CASSQDGGIEQYF. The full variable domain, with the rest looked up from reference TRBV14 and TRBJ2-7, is EAGVTQFPSHSVIEKGQTVTLRCDPISGHDNLYWYRRVMGKEIKFLLHFVKESKQDESGMPNNRFLAERTGGTYSTLKVQPAELEDSGVYFCASSQDGGIEQYFGPGTRLTVT.

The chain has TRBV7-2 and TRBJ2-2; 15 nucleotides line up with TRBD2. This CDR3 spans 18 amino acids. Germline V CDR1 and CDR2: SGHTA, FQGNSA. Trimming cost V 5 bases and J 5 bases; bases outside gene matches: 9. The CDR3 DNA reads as TGTGCCAGCAGCCCTTCGGGACTAGCGGGAGGTGTAACCGGGGAGCTGTTTTTT. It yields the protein CASSPSGLAGGVTGELFF. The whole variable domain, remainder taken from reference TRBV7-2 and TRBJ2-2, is GAGVSQSPSNKVTEKGKDVELRCDPISGHTALYWYRQSLGQGLEFLIYFQGNSAPDKSGLPSDRFSAERTGGSVSTLTIQRTQQEDSAVYLCASSPSGLAGGVTGELFFGEGSRLTVL.

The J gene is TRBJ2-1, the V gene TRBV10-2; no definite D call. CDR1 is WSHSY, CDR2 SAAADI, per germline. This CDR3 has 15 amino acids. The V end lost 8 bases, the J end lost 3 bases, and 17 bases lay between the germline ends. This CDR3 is CASRGGETYYNEQFF. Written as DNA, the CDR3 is TGCGCCAGCCGCGGCGGAGAGACTTACTACAATGAGCAGTTCTTC.

The CDR3 region is CAISRTGLNYGYTF. In DNA, the CDR3 is TGTGCCATCAGTCGGACAGGGTTGAACTATGGCTACACCTTC. The rearrangement joins TRBV10-3 to TRBJ1-2; 8 bases match TRBD1. Germline values: CDR1 ENHRY, CDR2 SYGVKD. V was clipped by 5 bases and J by 2 bases; unmatched bases: 4. The CDR3 is made up of 14 amino acids.

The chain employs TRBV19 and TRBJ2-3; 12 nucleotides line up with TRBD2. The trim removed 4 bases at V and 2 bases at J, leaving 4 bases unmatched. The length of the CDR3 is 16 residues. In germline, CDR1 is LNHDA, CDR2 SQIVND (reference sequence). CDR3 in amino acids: CASSTRLAGDTDTQYF. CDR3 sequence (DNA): TGTGCCAGTAGTACAAGACTAGCGGGAGACACAGATACGCAGTATTTT.

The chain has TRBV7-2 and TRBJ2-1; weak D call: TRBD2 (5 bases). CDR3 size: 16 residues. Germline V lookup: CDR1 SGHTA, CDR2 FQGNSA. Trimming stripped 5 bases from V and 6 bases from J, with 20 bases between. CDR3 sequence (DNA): TGTGCCAGCAGCCAAATTAAGGGAGTGGGGTCCAATGAGCAGTTCTTC. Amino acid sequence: CASSQIKGVGSNEQFF.

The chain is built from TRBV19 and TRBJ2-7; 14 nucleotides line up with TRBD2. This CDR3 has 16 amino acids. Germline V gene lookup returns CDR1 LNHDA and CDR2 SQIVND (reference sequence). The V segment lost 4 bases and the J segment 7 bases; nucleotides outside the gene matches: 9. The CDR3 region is CASSTPGLAGESEQYF. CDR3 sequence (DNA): TGTGCCAGTAGTACCCCGGGACTAGCGGGAGAGAGTGAGCAGTACTTC.

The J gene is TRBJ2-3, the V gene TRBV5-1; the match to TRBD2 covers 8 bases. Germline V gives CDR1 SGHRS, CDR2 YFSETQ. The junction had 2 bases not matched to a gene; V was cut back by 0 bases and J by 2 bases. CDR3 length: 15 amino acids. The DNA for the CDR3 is TGCGCCAGCAGCTTGGGCGGGAGGACCACAGATACGCAGTATTTT. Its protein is CASSLGGRTTDTQYF.

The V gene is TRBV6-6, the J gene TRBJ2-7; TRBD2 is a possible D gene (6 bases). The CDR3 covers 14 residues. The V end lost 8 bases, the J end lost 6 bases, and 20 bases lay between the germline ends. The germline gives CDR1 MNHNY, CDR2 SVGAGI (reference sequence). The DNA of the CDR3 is TGTGCCAGCGGACGGGAGACGGGCTTTTCCGAGCAGTACTTC. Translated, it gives CASGRETGFSEQYF.

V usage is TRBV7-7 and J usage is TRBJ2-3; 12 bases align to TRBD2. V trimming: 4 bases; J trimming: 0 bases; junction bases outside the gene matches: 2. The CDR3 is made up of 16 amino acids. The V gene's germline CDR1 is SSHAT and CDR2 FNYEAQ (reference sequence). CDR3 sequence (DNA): TGTGCCAGCAGCTCAGGACTAGCGGGAAGCACAGATACGCAGTATTTT. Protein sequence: CASSSGLAGSTDTQYF. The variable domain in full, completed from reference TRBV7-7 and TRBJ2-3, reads GAGVSQSPRYKVTKRGQDVTLRCDPISSHATLYWYQQALGQGPEFLTYFNYEAQPDKSGLPSDRFSAERPEGSISTLTIQRTEQRDSAMYRCASSSGLAGSTDTQYFGPGTRLTVL.

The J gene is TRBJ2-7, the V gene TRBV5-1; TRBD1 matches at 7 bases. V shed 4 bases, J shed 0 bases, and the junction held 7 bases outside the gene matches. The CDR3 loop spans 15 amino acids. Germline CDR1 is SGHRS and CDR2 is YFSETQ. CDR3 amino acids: CASSQDRTRSYEQYF. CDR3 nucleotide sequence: TGCGCCAGCAGCCAGGACAGGACCCGCTCCTACGAGCAGTACTTC.

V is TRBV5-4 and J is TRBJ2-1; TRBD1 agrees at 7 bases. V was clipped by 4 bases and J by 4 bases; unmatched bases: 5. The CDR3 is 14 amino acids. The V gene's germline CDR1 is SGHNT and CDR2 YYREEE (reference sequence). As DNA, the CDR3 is TGTGCCAGCAGCCCAGGGACAGATTACAATGAGCAGTTCTTC. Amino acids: CASSPGTDYNEQFF.

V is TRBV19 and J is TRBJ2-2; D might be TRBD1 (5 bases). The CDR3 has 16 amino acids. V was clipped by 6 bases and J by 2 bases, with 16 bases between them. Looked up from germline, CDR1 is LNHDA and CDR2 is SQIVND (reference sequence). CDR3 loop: CASSSRPGINTGELFF. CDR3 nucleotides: TGTGCCAGTAGCTCGAGACCAGGGATAAACACCGGGGAGCTGTTTTTT.

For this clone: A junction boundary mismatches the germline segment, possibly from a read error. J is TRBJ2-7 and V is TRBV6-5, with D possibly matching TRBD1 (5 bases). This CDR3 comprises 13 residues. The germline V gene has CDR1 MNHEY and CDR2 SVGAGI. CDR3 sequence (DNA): TGTGCCAGCATACAGGATTTGTCCTACGAGAAGTACTTC. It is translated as CASIQDLSYEKYF.

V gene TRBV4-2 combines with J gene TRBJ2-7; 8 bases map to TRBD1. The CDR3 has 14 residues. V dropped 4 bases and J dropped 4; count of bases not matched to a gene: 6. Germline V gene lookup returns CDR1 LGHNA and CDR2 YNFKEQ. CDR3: CASSRKGQEYEQYF. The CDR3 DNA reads TGTGCCAGCAGCCGAAAGGGACAGGAGTACGAGCAGTACTTC.